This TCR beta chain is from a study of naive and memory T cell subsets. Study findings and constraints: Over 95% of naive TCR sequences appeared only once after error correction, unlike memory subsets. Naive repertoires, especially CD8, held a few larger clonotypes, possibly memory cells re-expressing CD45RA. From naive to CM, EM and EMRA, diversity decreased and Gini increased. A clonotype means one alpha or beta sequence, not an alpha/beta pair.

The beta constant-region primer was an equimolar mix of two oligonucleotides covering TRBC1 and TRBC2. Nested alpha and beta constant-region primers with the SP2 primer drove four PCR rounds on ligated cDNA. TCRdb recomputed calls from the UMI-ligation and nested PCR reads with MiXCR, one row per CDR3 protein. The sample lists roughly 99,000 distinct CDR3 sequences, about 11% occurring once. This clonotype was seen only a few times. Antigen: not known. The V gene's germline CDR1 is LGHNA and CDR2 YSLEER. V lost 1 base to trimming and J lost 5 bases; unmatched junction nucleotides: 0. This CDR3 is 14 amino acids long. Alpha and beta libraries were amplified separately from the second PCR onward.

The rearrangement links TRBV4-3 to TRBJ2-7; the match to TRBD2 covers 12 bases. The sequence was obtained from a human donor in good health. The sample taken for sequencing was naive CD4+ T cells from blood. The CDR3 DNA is TGCGCCAGCAGCCAAGGACTAGCGGGAGACGAGCAGTACTTC. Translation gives CASSQGLAGDEQYF.